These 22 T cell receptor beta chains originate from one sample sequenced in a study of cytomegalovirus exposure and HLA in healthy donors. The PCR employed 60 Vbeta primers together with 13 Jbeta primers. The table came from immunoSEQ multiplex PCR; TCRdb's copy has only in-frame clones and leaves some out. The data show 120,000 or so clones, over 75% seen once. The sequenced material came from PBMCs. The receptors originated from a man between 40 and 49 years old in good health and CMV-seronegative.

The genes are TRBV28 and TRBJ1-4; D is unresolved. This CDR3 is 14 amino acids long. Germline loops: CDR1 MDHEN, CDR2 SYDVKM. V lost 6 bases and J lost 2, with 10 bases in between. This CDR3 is CASSAPGTNEKLFF. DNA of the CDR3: TGTGCCAGCAGCGCCCCGGGGACTAATGAAAAACTGTTTTTT.

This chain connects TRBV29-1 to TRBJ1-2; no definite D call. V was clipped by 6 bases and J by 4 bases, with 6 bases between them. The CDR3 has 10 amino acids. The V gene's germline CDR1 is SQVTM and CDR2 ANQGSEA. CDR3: CSVYSYGYTF. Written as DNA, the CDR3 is TGCAGCGTATACAGCTATGGCTACACCTTC.

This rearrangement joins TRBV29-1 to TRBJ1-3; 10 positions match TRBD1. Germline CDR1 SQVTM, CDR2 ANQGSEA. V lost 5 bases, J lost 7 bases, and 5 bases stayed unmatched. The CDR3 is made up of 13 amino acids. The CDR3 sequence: CSVRDRGYNTIYF. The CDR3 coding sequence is TGCAGCGTTCGGGACAGGGGCTACAACACCATATATTTT.

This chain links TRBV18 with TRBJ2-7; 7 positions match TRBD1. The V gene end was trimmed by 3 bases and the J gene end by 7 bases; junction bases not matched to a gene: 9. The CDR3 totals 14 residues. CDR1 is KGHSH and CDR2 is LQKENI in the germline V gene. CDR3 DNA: TGTGCCAGCTCACCTTACCGGACAGGCGAAGAGCAGTACTTC. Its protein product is CASSPYRTGEEQYF.

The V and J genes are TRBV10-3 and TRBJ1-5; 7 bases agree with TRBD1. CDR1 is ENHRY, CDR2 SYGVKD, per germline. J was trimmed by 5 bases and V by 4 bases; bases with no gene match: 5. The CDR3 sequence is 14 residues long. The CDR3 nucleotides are TGTGCCATCAGTGGACAGGGCGTTGATCAGCCCCAGCATTTT. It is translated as CAISGQGVDQPQHF.

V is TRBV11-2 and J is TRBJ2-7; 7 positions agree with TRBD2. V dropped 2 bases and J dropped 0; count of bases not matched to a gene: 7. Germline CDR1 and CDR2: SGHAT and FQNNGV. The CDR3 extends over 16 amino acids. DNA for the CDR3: TGTGCCAGCAGCTTAATCGGCGGGAGTGGCTCCTACGAGCAGTACTTC. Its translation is CASSLIGGSGSYEQYF. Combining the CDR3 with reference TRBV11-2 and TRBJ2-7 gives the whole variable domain EAGVAQSPRYKIIEKRQSVAFWCNPISGHATLYWYQQILGQGPKLLIQFQNNGVVDDSQLPKDRFSAERLKGVDSTLKIQPAKLEDSAVYLCASSLIGGSGSYEQYFGPGTRLTVT.

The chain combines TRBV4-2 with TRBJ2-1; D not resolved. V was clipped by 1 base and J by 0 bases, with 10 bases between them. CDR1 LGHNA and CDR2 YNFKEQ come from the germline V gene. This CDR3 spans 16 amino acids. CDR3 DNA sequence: TGTGCCAGCAGCCAAGTCTCGCGGTCCTCCTACAATGAGCAGTTCTTC. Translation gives CASSQVSRSSYNEQFF.

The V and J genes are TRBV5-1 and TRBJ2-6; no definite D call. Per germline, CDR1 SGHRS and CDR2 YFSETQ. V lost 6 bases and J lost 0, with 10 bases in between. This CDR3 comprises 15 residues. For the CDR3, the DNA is TGCGCCAGCACCTCCCTGAGCTCTGGGGCCAACGTCCTGACTTTC. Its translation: CASTSLSSGANVLTF.

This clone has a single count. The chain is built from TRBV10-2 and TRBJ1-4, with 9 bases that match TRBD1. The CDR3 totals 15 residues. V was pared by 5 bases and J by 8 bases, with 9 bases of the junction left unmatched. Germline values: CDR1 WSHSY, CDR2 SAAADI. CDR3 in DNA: TGCGCCAGCAGTAGGGCGTTCGGGACAGGGGAAAAACTGTTTTTT. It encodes CASSRAFGTGEKLFF.

CDR3 protein: CASSLQNTEAFF. In nucleotides, the CDR3 is TGCGCCAGCAGCTTGCAGAACACTGAAGCTTTCTTT. The genes are TRBV5-1 and TRBJ1-1; no definite D call. Trimming pared 1 base from V and 1 base from J, leaving 2 bases between. This CDR3 contains 12 residues. In germline, CDR1 is SGHRS, CDR2 YFSETQ.

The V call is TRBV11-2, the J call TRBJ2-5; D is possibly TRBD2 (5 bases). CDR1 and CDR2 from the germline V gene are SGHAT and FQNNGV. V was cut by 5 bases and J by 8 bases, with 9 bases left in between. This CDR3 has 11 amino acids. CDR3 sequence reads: CASSPGITQYF. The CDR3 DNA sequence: TGTGCCAGCAGCCCCGGGATAACCCAGTACTTC.

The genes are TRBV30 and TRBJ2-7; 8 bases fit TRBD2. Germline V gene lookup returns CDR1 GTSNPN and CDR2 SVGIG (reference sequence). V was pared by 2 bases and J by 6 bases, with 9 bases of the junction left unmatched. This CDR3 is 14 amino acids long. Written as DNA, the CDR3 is TGTGCCTGGAGTAGGGGAGGCGGGGGGCTCGAGCAGTACTTC. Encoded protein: CAWSRGGGGLEQYF.

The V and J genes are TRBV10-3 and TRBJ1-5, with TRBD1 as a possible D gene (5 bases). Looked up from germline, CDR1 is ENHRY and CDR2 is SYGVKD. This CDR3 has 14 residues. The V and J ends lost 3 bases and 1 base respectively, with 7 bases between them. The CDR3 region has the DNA TGTGCCATCAGTGAACAGGTCAGCAATCAGCCCCAGCATTTT. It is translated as CAISEQVSNQPQHF.

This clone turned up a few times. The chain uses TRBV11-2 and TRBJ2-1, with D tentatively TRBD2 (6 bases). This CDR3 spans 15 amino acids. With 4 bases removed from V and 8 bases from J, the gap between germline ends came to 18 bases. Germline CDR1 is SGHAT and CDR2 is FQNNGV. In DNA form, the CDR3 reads TGTGCCAGCAGCTCCCGGGACTTTAATGGCGATGAGCAGTTCTTC. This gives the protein CASSSRDFNGDEQFF.

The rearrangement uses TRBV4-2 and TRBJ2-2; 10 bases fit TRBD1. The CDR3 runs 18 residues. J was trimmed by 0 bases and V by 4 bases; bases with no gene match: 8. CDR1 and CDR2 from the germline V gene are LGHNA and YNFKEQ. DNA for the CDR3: TGTGCCAGCAGCCCAGAAGGGACAGGGGCGACGAACACCGGGGAGCTGTTTTTT. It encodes CASSPEGTGATNTGELFF.

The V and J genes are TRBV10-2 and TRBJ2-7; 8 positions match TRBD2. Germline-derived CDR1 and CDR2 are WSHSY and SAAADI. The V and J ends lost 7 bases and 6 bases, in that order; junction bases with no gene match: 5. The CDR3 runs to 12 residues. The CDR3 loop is CASTAGGGEQYF. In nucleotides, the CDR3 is TGCGCCAGCACCGCCGGGGGGGGCGAGCAGTACTTC.

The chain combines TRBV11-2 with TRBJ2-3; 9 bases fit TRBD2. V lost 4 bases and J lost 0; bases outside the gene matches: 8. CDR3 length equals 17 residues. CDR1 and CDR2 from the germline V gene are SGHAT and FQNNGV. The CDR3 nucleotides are TGTGCCAGCAGCTCCAGACTAGCGGTCCTGAGCACAGATACGCAGTATTTT. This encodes CASSSRLAVLSTDTQYF.

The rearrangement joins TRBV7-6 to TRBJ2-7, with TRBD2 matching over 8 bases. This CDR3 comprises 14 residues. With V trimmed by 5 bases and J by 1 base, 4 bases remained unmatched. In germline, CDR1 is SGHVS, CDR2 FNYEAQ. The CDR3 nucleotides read TGTGCCAGCAGCCATGGGACTAGATCCTACGAGCAGTACTTC. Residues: CASSHGTRSYEQYF.

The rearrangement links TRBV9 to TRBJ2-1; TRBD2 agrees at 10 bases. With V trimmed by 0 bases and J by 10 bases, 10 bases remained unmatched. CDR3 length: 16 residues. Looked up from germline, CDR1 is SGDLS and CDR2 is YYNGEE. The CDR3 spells CASSVVLVAGGREQFF. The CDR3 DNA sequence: TGTGCCAGCAGCGTAGTCTTGGTAGCGGGAGGACGGGAGCAGTTCTTC.

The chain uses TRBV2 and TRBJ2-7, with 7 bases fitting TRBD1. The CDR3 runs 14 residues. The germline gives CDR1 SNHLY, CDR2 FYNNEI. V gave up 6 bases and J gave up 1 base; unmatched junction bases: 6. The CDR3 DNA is TGTGCCAGCAGCCCGGACAGGACATCCTACGAGCAGTACTTC. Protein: CASSPDRTSYEQYF.

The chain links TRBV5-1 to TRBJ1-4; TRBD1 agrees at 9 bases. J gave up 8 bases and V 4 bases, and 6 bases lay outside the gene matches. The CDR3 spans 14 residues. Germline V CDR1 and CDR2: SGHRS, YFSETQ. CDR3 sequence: CASSQQGAGEKLFF. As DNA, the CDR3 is TGCGCCAGCAGCCAACAGGGGGCGGGAGAAAAACTGTTTTTT.

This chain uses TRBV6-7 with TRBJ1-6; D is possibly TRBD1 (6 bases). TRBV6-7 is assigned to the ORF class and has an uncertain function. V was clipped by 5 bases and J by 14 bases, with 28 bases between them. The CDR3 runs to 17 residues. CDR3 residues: CASSPRGRAGLFRSLHF. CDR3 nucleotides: TGTGCCAGCAGTCCTAGGGGGAGGGCGGGCCTCTTTAGATCCCTCCACTTT.